The rows below give T cell receptor beta chains drawn from one sample of a study of T cells in Graves' hyperthyroidism and ophthalmopathy. MiXCR was run by TCRdb on the multiplex PCR reads, yielding one entry per CDR3 protein. The table has some 690,000 distinct CDR3 sequences, 17% seen once. Sequencing was carried out using blood. These receptors were taken from a man aged 50 to 59 with Graves' hyperthyroidism. The conserved cysteine and the conserved F or W are not part of the CDR3 here. Each record gives: V gene, CDR3 protein.

V gene: TRBV7-2; CDR3 protein: ASSKAPYPTDTQY
V gene: TRBV10-3; CDR3 protein: AISLGGDNRPQH
V gene: TRBV28; CDR3 protein: ASSLDSTGGNQPQH
V gene: TRBV6-2/TRBV6-3; CDR3 protein: ASRFQDSINQPQH
V gene: TRBV6-2/TRBV6-3; CDR3 protein: ASSYSRSETQY
V gene: TRBV27; CDR3 protein: ASSPSHWGALH
V gene: TRBV20-1; CDR3 protein: SASPGRDQPQH
V gene: TRBV3-1; CDR3 protein: ASTGTWGEETQY
V gene: TRBV15; CDR3 protein: ATSAREQETQY
V gene: TRBV19; CDR3 protein: ASSRTGEAKNIQY
V gene: TRBV29-1; CDR3 protein: SVEDGTTHSYEQY
V gene: TRBV28; CDR3 protein: ASRTTVLETQY
V gene: TRBV7-2; CDR3 protein: ASSWTSATYEQY
V gene: TRBV11-2; CDR3 protein: ASSSLPGQGTSGANVLT
V gene: TRBV11-3; CDR3 protein: ASSLIRWGKQDTGELF
V gene: TRBV27; CDR3 protein: ASSPVGLAGSTDTQY
V gene: TRBV4-3; CDR3 protein: ASSQEWSGSYGYT
V gene: TRBV9; CDR3 protein: ASSVDLGGPYNEQF
V gene: TRBV7-8; CDR3 protein: ASSFRGQDYGYT
V gene: TRBV15; CDR3 protein: ATSRTRTGGSNEQY
V gene: TRBV12-3/TRBV12-4; CDR3 protein: ASSLNLRDFQETQY
V gene: TRBV9; CDR3 protein: ASSVGTSASTDTQY
V gene: TRBV19; CDR3 protein: ASTLNSGRGLLHNEQF
V gene: TRBV20-1; CDR3 protein: SARDRGRATDTQY
V gene: TRBV19; CDR3 protein: ASSIGSLWGNQPQH
V gene: TRBV6-1; CDR3 protein: ASNAGQGAEDEQY
V gene: TRBV27; CDR3 protein: ASSKSMGGTEAF
V gene: TRBV9; CDR3 protein: ASSGGESSGNTIY
V gene: TRBV28; CDR3 protein: ASSLPLGRGASYEQY
V gene: TRBV4-1; CDR3 protein: ASSQEGGGSGEQY
V gene: TRBV6-2/TRBV6-3; CDR3 protein: ASSARAHNEQF
V gene: TRBV3-1; CDR3 protein: ASSQGQGETQY
V gene: TRBV20-1; CDR3 protein: SARQGADTQY
V gene: TRBV27; CDR3 protein: ASSDRGTEKLF
V gene: TRBV11-2; CDR3 protein: ASRRVAGRNNEQF
V gene: TRBV15; CDR3 protein: ATSSRGTTDTQY
V gene: TRBV28; CDR3 protein: ASSSTSGTTHRPYEQY
V gene: TRBV19; CDR3 protein: ASSRQREETQY
V gene: TRBV24-1; CDR3 protein: ATSLAGGSYNEQF
V gene: TRBV7-9; CDR3 protein: ASRIGPLGKQY
V gene: TRBV12-3/TRBV12-4; CDR3 protein: ASSQQEAQY